This entry lists 22 T cell receptor beta chains sequenced from one sample in a study of T cells in Graves' hyperthyroidism and ophthalmopathy. Authors of the study amplified TCR beta CDR3 regions from RNA transcripts. An initial round of RT-PCR targeting the TCR CDR3 relied on the HTBI primer set. TCRdb independently ran MiXCR on the multiplex PCR reads; one entry per CDR3 protein. The top ten clones hold 9.2% of a sample with 300,000 to 400,000 distinct CDR3 sequences, less than 15% of them seen once. The sequenced sample was blood. All receptors come from a woman under 30 with Graves' hyperthyroidism.

The V and J genes are TRBV12-3 or TRBV12-4 and TRBJ2-3; D might be TRBD1 (6 bases). The CDR3 is made up of 14 amino acids. V lost 4 bases, J lost 2 bases, and 10 bases lay in between. CDR3 residues: CASSSGHLTDTQYF. DNA for the CDR3: TGTGCCAGCAGTTCGGGACACCTCACAGATACGCAGTATTTT.

This clonotype has a handful of counts. This chain links TRBV19 with TRBJ2-2, with D maybe TRBD2 (5 bases). V gave up 3 bases and J gave up 4 bases, with 15 bases separating them. The V gene's germline CDR1 is LNHDA and CDR2 SQIVND (reference sequence). This CDR3 region has 16 residues. The CDR3 region is CASSIWVGVGTGELFF. CDR3 in DNA: TGTGCCAGTAGTATCTGGGTGGGAGTAGGCACCGGGGAGCTGTTTTTT.

This clonotype was counted ten times or more. V and J are TRBV28 and TRBJ1-4, with D uncertain. The CDR3 runs 15 residues. V was shortened by 5 bases and J by 0 bases, with 10 bases between the two germline ends. Germline CDR1 and CDR2: MDHEN and SYDVKM. CDR3 sequence: CASSPQEATNEKLFF. The CDR3 coding sequence is TGTGCCAGCAGTCCGCAGGAGGCAACTAATGAAAAACTGTTTTTT. Full variable domain (outside the CDR3, taken from reference TRBV28 and TRBJ1-4): DVKVTQSSRYLVKRTGEKVFLECVQDMDHENMFWYRQDPGLGLRLIYFSYDVKMKEKGDIPEGYSVSREKKERFSLILESASTNQTSMYLCASSPQEATNEKLFFGSGTQLSVL.

The V gene is TRBV2, the J gene TRBJ2-5, with no clear D. This CDR3 spans 12 amino acids. Deletions cut 7 bases from V and 5 bases from J, with 11 bases between. Germline loops: CDR1 SNHLY, CDR2 FYNNEI. The CDR3 region is CASIRVGETQYF. The CDR3 DNA sequence: TGTGCCAGCATAAGGGTAGGGGAGACCCAGTACTTC.

This clonotype was seen ten or more times. J is TRBJ2-4 and V is TRBV27, with D hard to call. Germline CDR1 MNHEY, CDR2 SMNVEV (reference sequence). The CDR3 sequence is 15 residues long. The germline V and J ends were trimmed by 7 bases and 2 bases, with 15 bases remaining between them. In DNA form, the CDR3 reads TGTGCCAGCACCTCAAGTGGTGGTACCAAAAACATTCAGTACTTC. It codes for CASTSSGGTKNIQYF.

This clonotype was found a few times. This chain joins TRBV30 and TRBJ1-1; no clear D. V lost 8 bases and J 5 bases, leaving 21 bases between the germline ends. The CDR3 runs 14 residues. Germline loops: CDR1 GTSNPN, CDR2 SVGIG (reference sequence). The CDR3: CASSQEFDETEAFF. For the CDR3, the DNA is TGTGCCAGCAGCCAAGAATTCGATGAGACTGAAGCTTTCTTT.

V is TRBV2 and J is TRBJ2-1; 10 bases agree with TRBD2. V trimming: 2 bases; J trimming: 10 bases; junction bases outside the gene matches: 11. There are 16 residues in the CDR3. Germline-derived CDR1 and CDR2 are SNHLY and FYNNEI. The CDR3 DNA is TGTGCCAGCAGTGAAACGTACCTAGCGGGAGAGGGGGAGCAGTTCTTC. Amino acid sequence: CASSETYLAGEGEQFF.

In this sample, this clonotype turned up a few times. This may come from a read error, since a much larger clone is one base off. CDR3 sequence: CASSHTERSTEAFF. DNA of the CDR3: TGTGCCAGCAGCCACACAGAACGGAGCACTGAAGCTTTCTTT. The chain employs TRBV2 and TRBJ1-1; D not certain. The ends were cut back, 6 bases at V and 4 bases at J, with 15 bases in the middle. CDR1 SNHLY and CDR2 FYNNEI come from the germline V gene. The CDR3 loop spans 14 amino acids.

This chain uses TRBV5-6 with TRBJ2-7, with D uncertain. Germline loops: CDR1 SGHDT, CDR2 YYEEEE. The V gene lost 4 bases and the J gene lost 3 bases, with 20 bases spanning the gap. The CDR3 runs 16 residues. CDR3 amino acids: CASSNPSDWADYEQYF. The CDR3 DNA follows: TGTGCCAGCAGCAACCCGTCGGATTGGGCGGACTACGAGCAGTACTTC.

The V and J genes are TRBV7-2 and TRBJ1-2; unclear D gene. V gave up 5 bases and J gave up 5 bases, with 18 bases separating them. This CDR3 comprises 15 residues. CDR1 SGHTA and CDR2 FQGNSA come from the germline V gene. Here the CDR3 DNA reads TGTGCCAGCAGCAATCCCACTTCAATTCATTATGGCTACACCTTC. It specifies CASSNPTSIHYGYTF.

V usage is TRBV4-1 and J usage is TRBJ2-7; D might be TRBD1 (6 bases). V was trimmed by 0 bases and J by 4 bases, leaving 13 bases between them. The germline V gene encodes CDR1 MGHRA and CDR2 YSYEKL. CDR3 length equals 15 residues. CDR3 sequence reads: CASSQEVRTAYEQYF. The DNA for the CDR3 is TGCGCCAGCAGCCAAGAAGTTAGGACAGCATACGAGCAGTACTTC.

This clonotype was detected only once. Possible read error: a much larger clone is one base away. This chain joins TRBV6-4 and TRBJ1-1; 9 bases agree with TRBD1. The CDR3 runs 14 residues. CDR1 is MRHNA and CDR2 is SNTAGT in the germline V gene. V was clipped by 8 bases and J by 3 bases; unmatched bases: 7. CDR3 loop: CASGDRDRDTEAFF. DNA for the CDR3: TGTGCCAGCGGAGACCGGGACAGGGACACTGAAGCTTTCTTT.

This clonotype has ten or more counts. The CDR3 DNA reads TGCAGCGTAACCGGGACAGGAACCTACAATGAGCAGTTCTTC. Its translation: CSVTGTGTYNEQFF. The V gene is TRBV29-1, the J gene TRBJ2-1, with 8 nucleotides matching TRBD1. The length of the CDR3 is 14 residues. Germline V gene sequence: CDR1 SQVTM, CDR2 ANQGSEA. V shed 6 bases, J shed 2 bases, and the junction held 6 bases outside the gene matches.

The V call is TRBV7-3, the J call TRBJ2-3; D is unresolved. CDR1 is SGHTA and CDR2 is FQGTGA in the germline V gene. V was shortened by 5 bases and J by 3 bases, with 9 bases between the two germline ends. CDR3 length: 13 amino acids. As DNA, the CDR3 is TGTGCCAGCAGCGGGATGTCAACAGATACGCAGTATTTT. It specifies CASSGMSTDTQYF. The complete variable domain, with remaining parts taken from reference TRBV7-3 and TRBJ2-3, reads GAGVSQTPSNKVTEKGKYVELRCDPISGHTALYWYRQSLGQGPEFLIYFQGTGAADDSGLPNDRFFAVRPEGSVSTLKIQRTERGDSAVYLCASSGMSTDTQYFGPGTRLTVL.

Many counts were recorded for this clonotype. The chain recombines TRBV9 with TRBJ2-1; TRBD2 agrees at 8 bases. Trimming at V came to 0 bases and at J to 8 bases, leaving 10 bases not matched to a gene. The germline CDR1 and CDR2 sequences are SGDLS and YYNGEE. The CDR3 is 16 residues long. CDR3 amino acids: CASSVDAAGDMDEQFF. The CDR3 bases are TGTGCCAGCAGCGTAGATGCAGCGGGAGATATGGATGAGCAGTTCTTC.

The rearrangement uses TRBV10-1 and TRBJ2-5, with D unclear. This CDR3 has 14 amino acids. With 3 bases removed from V and 1 base from J, the gap between germline ends came to 9 bases. From germline, CDR1 is WNHNN and CDR2 SYGVQD (reference sequence). The CDR3 sequence: CASSDDGAQETQYF. In nucleotides, the CDR3 is TGCGCCAGCAGTGACGACGGAGCCCAAGAGACCCAGTACTTC.

This clonotype was counted a few times. The chain recombines TRBV19 with TRBJ1-2, with D maybe TRBD1 (6 bases). The CDR3 covers 15 residues. V lost 7 bases to trimming and J lost 1 base, with 16 bases between them. The germline V gene encodes CDR1 LNHDA and CDR2 SQIVND (reference sequence). The CDR3 protein is CASTPGGRSNYGYTF. The CDR3 coding sequence is TGTGCCAGTACCCCGGGGGGGCGAAGTAACTATGGCTACACCTTC.

This clonotype was picked up many times. The chain is built from TRBV20-1 and TRBJ1-6, with 7 nucleotides matching TRBD1. The CDR3 contains 15 residues. V lost 3 bases to trimming and J lost 7 bases; unmatched junction nucleotides: 9. CDR1 is DFQATT and CDR2 is SNEGSKA in the germline V gene (reference sequence). The CDR3 DNA follows: TGCAGTGCTAGTTCCTCGGCAGGGGGGAATTCACCCCTCCACTTT. Protein product: CSASSSAGGNSPLHF.

This clonotype was counted only a few times. The V call is TRBV12-3 or TRBV12-4, the J call TRBJ1-1; maybe TRBD1 (6 bases). Trimming pared 5 bases from V and 0 bases from J, leaving 10 bases between. This CDR3 region has 14 residues. CDR3 nucleotide sequence: TGTGCCAGCAGTAAGGGGGAAATGAACACTGAAGCTTTCTTT. This gives the protein CASSKGEMNTEAFF.

At least ten counts were recorded for this clonotype. The J gene is TRBJ2-5, the V gene TRBV25-1, with 12 bases identical to TRBD1. The J segment lost 4 bases and the V segment lost 5 bases, leaving 20 bases of the junction unmatched. The length of the CDR3 is 20 residues. CDR1 and CDR2 (germline): MGHDK, SYGVNS. The CDR3 nucleotides are TGTGCCAGCAGTCCCCTCGGGGACAGGGGGCCGTTTTCGGTGGGAGAGACCCAGTACTTC. Translating it yields CASSPLGDRGPFSVGETQYF.

At least ten counts were recorded for this clonotype. V gene TRBV27 combines with J gene TRBJ2-1; no firm D call. Between the trimmed V and J ends, which lost 4 bases and 2 bases, there was a span of 9 bases. Germline V gives CDR1 MNHEY, CDR2 SMNVEV (reference sequence). This CDR3 region has 14 residues. CDR3 bases: TGTGCCAGCAGTTGGGCCACCGCCTACAATGAGCAGTTCTTC. Protein product: CASSWATAYNEQFF.

This chain links TRBV10-3 with TRBJ2-5; 9 bases agree with TRBD2. This CDR3 comprises 12 residues. The J segment lost 6 bases and the V segment lost 11 bases, leaving 7 bases of the junction unmatched. Looked up from germline, CDR1 is ENHRY and CDR2 is SYGVKD. The CDR3 DNA follows: TGTGCCGTCAATAGCGGGGGCAAGACCCAGTACTTC. Translated: CAVNSGGKTQYF.